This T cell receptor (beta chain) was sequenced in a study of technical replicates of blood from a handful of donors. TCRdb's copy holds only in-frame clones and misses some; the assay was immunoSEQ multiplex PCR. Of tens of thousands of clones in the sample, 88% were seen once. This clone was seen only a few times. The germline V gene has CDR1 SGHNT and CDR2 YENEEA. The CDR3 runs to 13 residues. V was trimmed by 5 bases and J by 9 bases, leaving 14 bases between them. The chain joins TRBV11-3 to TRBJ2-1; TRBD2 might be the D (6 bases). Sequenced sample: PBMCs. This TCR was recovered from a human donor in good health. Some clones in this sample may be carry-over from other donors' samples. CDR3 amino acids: CASSPPRGGEQFF. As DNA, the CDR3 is TGTGCCAGCAGCCCCCCGCGGGGTGGTGAGCAGTTCTTC.